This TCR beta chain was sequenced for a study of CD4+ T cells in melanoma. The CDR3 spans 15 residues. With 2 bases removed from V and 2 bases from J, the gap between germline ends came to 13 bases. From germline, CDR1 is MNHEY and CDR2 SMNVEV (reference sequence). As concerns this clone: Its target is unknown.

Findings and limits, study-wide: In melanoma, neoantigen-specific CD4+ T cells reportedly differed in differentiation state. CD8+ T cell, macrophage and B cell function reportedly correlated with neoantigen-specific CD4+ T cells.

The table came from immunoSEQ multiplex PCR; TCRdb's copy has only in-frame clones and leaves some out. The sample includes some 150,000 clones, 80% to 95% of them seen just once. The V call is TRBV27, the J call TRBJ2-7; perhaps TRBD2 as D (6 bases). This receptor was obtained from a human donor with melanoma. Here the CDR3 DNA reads TGTGCCAGCAGTTTACGTAGTAGCGGTACCTACGAGCAGTACTTC. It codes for CASSLRSSGTYEQYF.